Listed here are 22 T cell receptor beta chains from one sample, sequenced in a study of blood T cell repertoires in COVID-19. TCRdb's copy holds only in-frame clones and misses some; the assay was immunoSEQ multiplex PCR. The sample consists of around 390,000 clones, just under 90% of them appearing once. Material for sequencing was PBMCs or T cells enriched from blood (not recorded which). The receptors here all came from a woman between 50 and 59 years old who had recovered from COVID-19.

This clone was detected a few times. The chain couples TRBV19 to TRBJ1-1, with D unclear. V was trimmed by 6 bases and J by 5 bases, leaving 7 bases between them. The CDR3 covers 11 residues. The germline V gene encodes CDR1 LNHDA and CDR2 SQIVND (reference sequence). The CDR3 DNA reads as TGTGCCAGTAGGCGGGAAACTGAAGCTTTCTTT. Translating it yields CASRRETEAFF.

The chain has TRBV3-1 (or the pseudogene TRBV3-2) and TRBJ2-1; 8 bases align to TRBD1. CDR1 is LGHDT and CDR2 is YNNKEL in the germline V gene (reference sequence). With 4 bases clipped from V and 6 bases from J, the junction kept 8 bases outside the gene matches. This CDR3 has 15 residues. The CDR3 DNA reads TGTGCCAGCAGCCCATTTAAGACAGGGGCCAATGAGCAGTTCTTC. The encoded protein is CASSPFKTGANEQFF.

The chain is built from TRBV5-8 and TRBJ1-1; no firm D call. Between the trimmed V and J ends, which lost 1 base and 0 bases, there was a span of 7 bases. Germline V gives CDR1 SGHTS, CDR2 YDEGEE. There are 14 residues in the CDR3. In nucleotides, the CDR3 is TGTGCCAGCAGCTTGTTCAGGATGAACACTGAAGCTTTCTTT. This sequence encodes CASSLFRMNTEAFF.

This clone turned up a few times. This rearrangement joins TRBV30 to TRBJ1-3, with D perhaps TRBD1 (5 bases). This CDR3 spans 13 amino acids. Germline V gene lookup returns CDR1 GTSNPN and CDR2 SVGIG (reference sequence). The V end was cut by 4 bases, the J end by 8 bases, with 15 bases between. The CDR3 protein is CAWTRQSSDTIYF. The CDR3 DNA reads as TGTGCCTGGACTCGACAGTCGTCGGACACCATATATTTT.

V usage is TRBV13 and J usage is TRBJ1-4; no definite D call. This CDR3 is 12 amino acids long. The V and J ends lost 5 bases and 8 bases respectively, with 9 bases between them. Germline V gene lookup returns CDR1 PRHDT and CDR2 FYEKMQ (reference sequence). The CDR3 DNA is TGTGCCAGCAGCGGCCGATCAGAAAAACTGTTTTTT. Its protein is CASSGRSEKLFF.

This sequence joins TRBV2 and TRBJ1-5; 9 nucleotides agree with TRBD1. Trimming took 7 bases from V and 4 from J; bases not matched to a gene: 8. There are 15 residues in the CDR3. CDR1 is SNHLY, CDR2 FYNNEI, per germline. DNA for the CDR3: TGTGCCAGCAACGGACAGGGGACGGTAAATCAGCCCCAGCATTTT. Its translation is CASNGQGTVNQPQHF. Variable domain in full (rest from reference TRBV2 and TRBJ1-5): EPEVTQTPSHQVTQMGQEVILRCVPISNHLYFYWYRQILGQKVEFLVSFYNNEISEKSEIFDDQFSVERPDGSNFTLKIRSTKLEDSAMYFCASNGQGTVNQPQHFGDGTRLSIL.

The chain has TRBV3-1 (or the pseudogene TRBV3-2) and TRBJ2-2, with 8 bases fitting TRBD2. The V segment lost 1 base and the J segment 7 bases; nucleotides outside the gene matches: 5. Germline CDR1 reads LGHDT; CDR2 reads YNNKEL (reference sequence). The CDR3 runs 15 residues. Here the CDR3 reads CASSQGAGVGGELFF. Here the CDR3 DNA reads TGTGCCAGCAGCCAAGGAGCGGGAGTGGGCGGGGAGCTGTTTTTT.

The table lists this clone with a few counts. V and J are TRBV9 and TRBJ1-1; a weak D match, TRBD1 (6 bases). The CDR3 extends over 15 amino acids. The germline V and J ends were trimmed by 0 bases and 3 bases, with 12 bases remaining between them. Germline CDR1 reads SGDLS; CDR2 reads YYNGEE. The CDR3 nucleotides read TGTGCCAGCAGCGTAGAAGGCAGGGGAGACACTGAAGCTTTCTTT. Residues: CASSVEGRGDTEAFF. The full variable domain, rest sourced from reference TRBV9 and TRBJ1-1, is DSGVTQTPKHLITATGQRVTLRCSPRSGDLSVYWYQQSLDQGLQFLIQYYNGEERAKGNILERFSAQQFPDLHSELNLSSLELGDSALYFCASSVEGRGDTEAFFGQGTRLTVV.

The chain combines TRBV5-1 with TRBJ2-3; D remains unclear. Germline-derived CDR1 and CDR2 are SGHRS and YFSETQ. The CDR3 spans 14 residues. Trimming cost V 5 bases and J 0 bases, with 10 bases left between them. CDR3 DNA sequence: TGCGCCAGCAGATTCGCAGAAAGCACAGATACGCAGTATTTT. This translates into CASRFAESTDTQYF. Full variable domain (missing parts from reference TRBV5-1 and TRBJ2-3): KAGVTQTPRYLIKTRGQQVTLSCSPISGHRSVSWYQQTPGQGLQFLFEYFSETQRNKGNFPGRFSGRQFSNSRSEMNVSTLELGDSALYLCASRFAESTDTQYFGPGTRLTVL.

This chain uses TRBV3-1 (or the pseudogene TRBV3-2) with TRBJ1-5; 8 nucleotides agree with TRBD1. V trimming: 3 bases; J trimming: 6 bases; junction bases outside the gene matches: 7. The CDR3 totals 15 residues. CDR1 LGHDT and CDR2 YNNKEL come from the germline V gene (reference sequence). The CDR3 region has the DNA TGTGCCAGCAGCCAGGACCAGGGGGCTGGTCAGCCCCAGCATTTT. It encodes CASSQDQGAGQPQHF.

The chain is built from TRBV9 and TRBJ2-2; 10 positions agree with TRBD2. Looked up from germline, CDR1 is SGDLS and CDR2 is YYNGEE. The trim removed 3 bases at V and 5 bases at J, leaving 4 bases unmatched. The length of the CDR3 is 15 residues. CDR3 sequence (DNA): TGTGCCAGCAGCGGGGCTAGCGGGGGTACCGGGGAGCTGTTTTTT. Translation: CASSGASGGTGELFF.

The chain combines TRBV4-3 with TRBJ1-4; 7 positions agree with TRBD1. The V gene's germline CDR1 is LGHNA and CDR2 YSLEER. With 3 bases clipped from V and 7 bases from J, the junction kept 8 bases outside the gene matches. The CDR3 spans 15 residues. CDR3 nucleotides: TGCGCCAGCAGCCACGGTGACAGGGCCCCTGAAAAACTGTTTTTT. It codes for CASSHGDRAPEKLFF.

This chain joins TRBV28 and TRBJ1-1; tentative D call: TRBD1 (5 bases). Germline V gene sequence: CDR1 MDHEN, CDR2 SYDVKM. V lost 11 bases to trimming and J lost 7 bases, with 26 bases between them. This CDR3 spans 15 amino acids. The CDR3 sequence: CAGSSPRAGKGEAFF. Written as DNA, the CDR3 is TGTGCCGGCTCGAGCCCTAGGGCAGGGAAGGGTGAAGCTTTCTTT.

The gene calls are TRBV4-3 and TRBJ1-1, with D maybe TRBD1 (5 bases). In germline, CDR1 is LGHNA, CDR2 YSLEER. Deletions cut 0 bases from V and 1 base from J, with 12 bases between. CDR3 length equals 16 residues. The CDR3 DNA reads TGCGCCAGCAGCCAAGAGATTGGGGGGACGAACACTGAAGCTTTCTTT. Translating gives CASSQEIGGTNTEAFF.

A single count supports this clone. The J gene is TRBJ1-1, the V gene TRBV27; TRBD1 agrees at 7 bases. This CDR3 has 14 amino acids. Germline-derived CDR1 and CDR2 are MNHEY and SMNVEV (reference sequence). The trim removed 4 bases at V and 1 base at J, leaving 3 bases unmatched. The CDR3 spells CASSWGTENTEAFF. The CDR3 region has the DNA TGTGCCAGCAGTTGGGGGACAGAGAACACTGAAGCTTTCTTT.

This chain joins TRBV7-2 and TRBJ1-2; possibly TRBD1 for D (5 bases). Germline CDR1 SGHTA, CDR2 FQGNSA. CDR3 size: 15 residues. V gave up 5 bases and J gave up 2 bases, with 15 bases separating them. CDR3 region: CASSVAGGENYGYTF. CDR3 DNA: TGTGCCAGCAGCGTGGCGGGGGGGGAGAACTATGGCTACACCTTC.

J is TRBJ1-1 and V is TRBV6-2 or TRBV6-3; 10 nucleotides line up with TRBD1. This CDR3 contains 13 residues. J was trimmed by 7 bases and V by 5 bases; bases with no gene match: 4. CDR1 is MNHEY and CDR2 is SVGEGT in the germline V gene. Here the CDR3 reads CASSGRTGGEAFF. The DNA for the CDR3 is TGTGCCAGCAGTGGGAGGACAGGGGGTGAAGCTTTCTTT.

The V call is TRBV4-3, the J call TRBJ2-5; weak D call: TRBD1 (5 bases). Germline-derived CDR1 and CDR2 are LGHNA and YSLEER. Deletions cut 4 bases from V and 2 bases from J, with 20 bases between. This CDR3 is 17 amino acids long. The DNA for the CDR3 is TGCGCCAGCAGCCTTTGGACCTGGGGCAGGGAACAAGAGACCCAGTACTTC. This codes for CASSLWTWGREQETQYF.

The CDR3 DNA sequence: TGTGCCAGCAGTTTTTACAAACAGTACTTC. Its translation: CASSFYKQYF. The rearrangement links TRBV27 to TRBJ2-7; D is undetermined. CDR3 length: 10 residues. The germline V gene encodes CDR1 MNHEY and CDR2 SMNVEV (reference sequence). V lost 3 bases to trimming and J lost 10 bases, with 7 bases between them.

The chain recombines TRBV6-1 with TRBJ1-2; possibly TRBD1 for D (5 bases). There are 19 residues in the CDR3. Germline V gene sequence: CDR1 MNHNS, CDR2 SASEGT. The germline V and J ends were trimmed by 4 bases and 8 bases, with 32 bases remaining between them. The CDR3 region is CASSAVTGGVAGSNVGYTF. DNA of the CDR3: TGTGCCAGCAGTGCAGTTACCGGGGGGGTCGCCGGATCCAACGTCGGCTACACCTTC.

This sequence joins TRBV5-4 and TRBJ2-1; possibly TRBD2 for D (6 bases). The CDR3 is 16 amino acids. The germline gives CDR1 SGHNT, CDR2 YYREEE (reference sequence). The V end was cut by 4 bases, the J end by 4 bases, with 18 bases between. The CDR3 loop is CASSDSGVVLYNEQFF. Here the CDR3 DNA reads TGTGCCAGCAGCGACTCGGGGGTCGTACTTTACAATGAGCAGTTCTTC.

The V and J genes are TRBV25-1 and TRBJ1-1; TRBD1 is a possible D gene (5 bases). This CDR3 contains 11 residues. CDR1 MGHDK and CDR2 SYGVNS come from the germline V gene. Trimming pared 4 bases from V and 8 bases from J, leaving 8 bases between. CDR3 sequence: CASSGDLEAFF. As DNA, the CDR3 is TGTGCCAGCAGTGGGGACTTGGAAGCTTTCTTT. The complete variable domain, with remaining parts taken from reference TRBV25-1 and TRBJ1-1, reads EADIYQTPRYLVIGTGKKITLECSQTMGHDKMYWYQQDPGMELHLIHYSYGVNSTEKGDLSSESTVSRIRTEHFPLTLESARPSHTSQYLCASSGDLEAFFGQGTRLTVV.